This TCR beta chain was sequenced during a study of blood T cell repertoires in COVID-19. Original handling: Reference gene primer amplification gave nucleated cell count estimates. The assay was immunoSEQ multiplex PCR, and TCRdb's table has in-frame clones only and misses some. The V and J calls and clone size were taken over from that table, and D and trimming were inferred from the DNA. The sample consists of roughly 230,000 clones, 70% to 90% of them appearing once. This clone has more than one count but fewer than ten. Germline V gene data show CDR1 as SNHLY and CDR2 as FYNNEI. The CDR3 length is 15 residues. V dropped 5 bases and J dropped 3 bases, with 17 bases sitting between them.

The TCR comes from a woman in her forties or fifties who had been exposed to COVID-19. Input material: PBMCs or T cells enriched from blood (not recorded which). V usage is TRBV2 and J usage is TRBJ2-7; tentative D call: TRBD2 (7 bases). The CDR3 region has the DNA TGTGCCAGCAGTTCTGTGAGCGGGACACTCTACGAGCAGTACTTC. Amino acids: CASSSVSGTLYEQYF.